This T cell receptor (beta chain) is drawn from a study of blood T cell repertoires in COVID-19. The wider study: Acute-phase and convalescent COVID-19 samples originated in the United States, Italy and Spain. PBMCs, B-cell-depleted T cells, or T cells provided the cDNA or gDNA that made up the material.

Authors' data handling: Nucleated cell number was recorded as an estimate derived from reference gene primer amplification. Method: immunoSEQ multiplex PCR; TCRdb's copy keeps in-frame clones and lacks some. V and J calls plus clone size are reproduced from that table; the DNA served to infer D and trimming. The table lists 97,000 or so clones, about 81% of them singletons. Sequenced material: peripheral blood. This TCR was recovered from a man aged 55 to 70 with acute or convalescent COVID-19.

CDR3 bases: TGTGCCAGTAGTGAGCCCGGGACAGGGGCGAAAGGGGACATTCAGTACTTC. It codes for CASSEPGTGAKGDIQYF. V and J are TRBV19 and TRBJ2-4; 10 bases line up with TRBD1. The J segment lost 8 bases and the V segment lost 5 bases, leaving 15 bases of the junction unmatched. The CDR3 contains 17 residues. The germline V gene has CDR1 LNHDA and CDR2 SQIVND (reference sequence).